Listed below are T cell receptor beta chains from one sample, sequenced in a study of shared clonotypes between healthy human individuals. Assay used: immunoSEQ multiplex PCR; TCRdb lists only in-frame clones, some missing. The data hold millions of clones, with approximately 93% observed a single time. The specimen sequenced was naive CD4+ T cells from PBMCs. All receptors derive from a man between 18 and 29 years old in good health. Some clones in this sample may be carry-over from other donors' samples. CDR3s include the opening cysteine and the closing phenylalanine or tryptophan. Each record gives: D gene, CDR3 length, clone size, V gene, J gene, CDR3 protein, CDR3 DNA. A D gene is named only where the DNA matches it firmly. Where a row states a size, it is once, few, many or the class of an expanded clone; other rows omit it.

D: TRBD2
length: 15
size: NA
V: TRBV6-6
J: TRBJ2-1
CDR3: CASRGLAGTYNEQFF
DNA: TGTGCCAGCAGAGGACTAGCGGGAACCTACAATGAGCAGTTCTTC

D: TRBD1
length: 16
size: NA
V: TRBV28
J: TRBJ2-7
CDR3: CASSSPSGTGAYEQYF
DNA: TGTGCCAGCAGTTCACCTTCGGGGACAGGGGCCTACGAGCAGTACTTC

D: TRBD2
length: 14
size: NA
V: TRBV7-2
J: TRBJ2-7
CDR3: CASSLQREDYEQYF
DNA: TGTGCCAGCAGCTTACAGCGGGAGGACTACGAGCAGTACTTC

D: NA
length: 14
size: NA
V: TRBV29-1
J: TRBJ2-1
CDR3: CSAGGLSYLDEQFF
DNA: TGCAGCGCCGGGGGTCTCTCCTACTTGGATGAGCAGTTCTTC

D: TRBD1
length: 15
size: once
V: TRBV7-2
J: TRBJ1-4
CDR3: CASSITQGEGEKLFF
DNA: TGTGCCAGCAGCATCACCCAGGGGGAAGGGGAAAAACTGTTTTTT

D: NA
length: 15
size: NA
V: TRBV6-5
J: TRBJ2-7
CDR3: CASSYSTASSYEQYF
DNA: TGTGCCAGCAGTTACTCGACGGCGAGCTCCTACGAGCAGTACTTC

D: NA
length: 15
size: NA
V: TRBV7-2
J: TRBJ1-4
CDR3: CASSLARGANEKLFF
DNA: TGTGCCAGCAGCTTAGCGAGGGGGGCTAATGAAAAACTGTTTTTT

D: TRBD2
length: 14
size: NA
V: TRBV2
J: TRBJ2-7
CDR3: CASSSGLAGSEQYF
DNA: TGTGCCAGCAGTTCGGGACTAGCGGGAAGCGAGCAGTACTTC

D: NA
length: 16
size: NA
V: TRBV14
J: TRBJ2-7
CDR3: CASSQEARRISYEQYF
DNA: TGTGCCAGCAGCCAAGAAGCTCGGCGGATCTCCTACGAGCAGTACTTC

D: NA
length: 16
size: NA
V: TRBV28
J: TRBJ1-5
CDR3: CASSSYPGTGNQPQHF
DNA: TGTGCCAGCAGTTCCTATCCCGGGACGGGAAATCAGCCCCAGCATTTT

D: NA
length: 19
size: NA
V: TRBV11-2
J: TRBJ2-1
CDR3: CASSPYPREPRGSYNEQFF
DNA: TGTGCCAGCAGCCCCTACCCCCGGGAGCCTCGGGGCTCCTACAATGAGCAGTTCTTC

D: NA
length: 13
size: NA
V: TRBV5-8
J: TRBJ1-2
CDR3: CASSPFSNYGYTF
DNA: TGTGCCAGCAGCCCCTTTAGTAACTATGGCTACACCTTC

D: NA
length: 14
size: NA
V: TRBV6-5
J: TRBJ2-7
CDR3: CASRTSHRVYEQYF
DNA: TGTGCCAGCAGGACTTCCCACAGGGTCTACGAGCAGTACTTC

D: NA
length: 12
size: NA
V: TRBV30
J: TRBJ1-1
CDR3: CAWSWTATEAFF
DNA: TGTGCCTGGAGTTGGACAGCCACTGAAGCTTTCTTT

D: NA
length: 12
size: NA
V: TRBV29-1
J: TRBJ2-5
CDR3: CSSYRGGETQYF
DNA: TGCAGCTCATACAGGGGAGGGGAGACCCAGTACTTC

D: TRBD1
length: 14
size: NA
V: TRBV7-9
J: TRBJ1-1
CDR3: CASSSRTGETEAFF
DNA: TGTGCCAGCAGCTCCCGGACAGGGGAAACTGAAGCTTTCTTT

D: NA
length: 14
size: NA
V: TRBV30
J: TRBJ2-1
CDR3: CAWSVLGGNNEQFF
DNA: TGTGCCTGGAGTGTACTTGGGGGGAACAATGAGCAGTTCTTC

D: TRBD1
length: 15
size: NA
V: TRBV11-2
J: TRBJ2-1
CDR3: CASTRWGTGGNEQFF
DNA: TGTGCCAGCACCCGATGGGGGACAGGCGGCAATGAGCAGTTCTTC

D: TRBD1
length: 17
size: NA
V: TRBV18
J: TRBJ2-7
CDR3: CASSPIARDRGPYEQYF
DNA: TGTGCCAGCTCACCAATAGCGCGGGACAGGGGGCCGTACGAGCAGTACTTC

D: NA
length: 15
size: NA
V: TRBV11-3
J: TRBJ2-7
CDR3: CASSYPGLPPYEQYF
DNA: TGTGCCAGCAGCTACCCCGGCCTTCCTCCTTACGAGCAGTACTTC

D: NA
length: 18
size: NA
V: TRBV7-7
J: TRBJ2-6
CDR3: CASSPWLRPHSGANVLTF
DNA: TGTGCCAGCAGCCCTTGGCTCCGACCCCACTCTGGGGCCAACGTCCTGACTTTC

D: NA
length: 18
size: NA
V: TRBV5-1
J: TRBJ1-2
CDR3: CASSLREGTRGRNYGYTF
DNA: TGCGCCAGCAGCCTGAGGGAGGGTACACGGGGACGTAACTATGGCTACACCTTC

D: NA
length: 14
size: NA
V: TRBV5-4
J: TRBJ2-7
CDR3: CASSLSQGGSEQYF
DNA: TGTGCCAGCAGCTTGTCCCAGGGTGGTAGCGAGCAGTACTTC

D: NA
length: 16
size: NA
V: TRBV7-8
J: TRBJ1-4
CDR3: CASSLAPRLLNEKLFF
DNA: TGTGCCAGCAGCTTAGCGCCGAGGCTCTTAAATGAAAAACTGTTTTTT

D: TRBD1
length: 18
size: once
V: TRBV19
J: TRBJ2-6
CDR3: CASSRVTQGSSGANVLTF
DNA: TGTGCCAGTAGTCGGGTTACACAGGGGAGCTCTGGGGCCAACGTCCTGACTTTC

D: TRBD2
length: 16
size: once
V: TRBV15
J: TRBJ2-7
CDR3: CATSRRLTSGSYEQYF
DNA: TGTGCCACCAGCAGACGTTTGACTAGCGGCTCCTACGAGCAGTACTTC

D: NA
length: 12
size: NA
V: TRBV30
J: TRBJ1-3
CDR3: CAWTNRGNTIYF
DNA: TGTGCCTGGACGAATCGAGGAAACACCATATATTTT

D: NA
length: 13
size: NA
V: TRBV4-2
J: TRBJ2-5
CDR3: CASSYRTKETQYF
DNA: TGTGCCAGCAGCTATCGAACAAAAGAGACCCAGTACTTC

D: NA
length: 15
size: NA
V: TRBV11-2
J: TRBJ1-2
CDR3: CASSWAGAENYGYTF
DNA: TGTGCCAGCAGCTGGGCGGGTGCAGAAAACTATGGCTACACCTTC

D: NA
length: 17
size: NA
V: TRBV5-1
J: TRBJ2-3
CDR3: CASSSSQGQGPTDTQYF
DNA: TGCGCCAGCAGCTCCTCCCAGGGGCAGGGGCCCACAGATACGCAGTATTTT

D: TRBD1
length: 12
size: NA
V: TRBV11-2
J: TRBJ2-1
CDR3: CASSSNRDRVFF
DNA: TGTGCCAGCAGCTCAAACCGGGACAGGGTTTTCTTC

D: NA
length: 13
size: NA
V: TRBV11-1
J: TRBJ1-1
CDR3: CASSSKRNTEAFF
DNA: TGTGCCAGCAGCTCGAAGAGGAACACTGAAGCTTTCTTT

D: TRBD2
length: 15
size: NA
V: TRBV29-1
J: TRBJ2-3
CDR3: CSVGFRASGRGTQYF
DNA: TGCAGCGTTGGATTCCGGGCTAGCGGGAGGGGTACGCAGTATTTT

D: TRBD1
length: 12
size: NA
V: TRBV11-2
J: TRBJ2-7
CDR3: CASSTDRVEQYF
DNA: TGTGCCAGCAGCACCGACAGGGTCGAGCAGTACTTC

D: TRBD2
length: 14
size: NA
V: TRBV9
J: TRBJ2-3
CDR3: CASSAASGADTQYF
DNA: TGTGCCAGCAGCGCGGCTAGCGGAGCAGATACGCAGTATTTT

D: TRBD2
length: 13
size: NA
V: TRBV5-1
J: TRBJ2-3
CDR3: CASSLLAADTQYF
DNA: TGCGCCAGCAGCTTACTAGCGGCAGATACGCAGTATTTT

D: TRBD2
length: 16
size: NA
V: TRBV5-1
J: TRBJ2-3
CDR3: CASSLGTLAGTDTQYF
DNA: TGCGCCAGCAGCTTGGGAACGCTAGCGGGCACAGATACGCAGTATTTT

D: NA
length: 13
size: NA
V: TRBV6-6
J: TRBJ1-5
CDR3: CASRRGAVQPQHF
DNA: TGTGCCAGCAGGCGGGGGGCCGTTCAGCCCCAGCATTTT

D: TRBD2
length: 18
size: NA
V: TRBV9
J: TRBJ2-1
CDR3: CASSAGLAGKPFYNEQFF
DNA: TGTGCCAGCAGCGCTGGACTAGCGGGGAAACCTTTCTACAATGAGCAGTTCTTC

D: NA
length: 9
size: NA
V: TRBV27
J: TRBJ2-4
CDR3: CASRNIQYF
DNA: TGTGCCAGCAGAAACATTCAGTACTTC

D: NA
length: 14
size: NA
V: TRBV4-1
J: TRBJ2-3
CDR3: CASSQAQSTDTQYF
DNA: TGCGCCAGCAGCCAAGCCCAGAGCACAGATACGCAGTATTTT

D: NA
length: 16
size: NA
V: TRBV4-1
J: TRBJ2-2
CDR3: CASSQGSAGRTGELFF
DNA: TGCGCCAGCAGCCAAGGTTCCGCGGGGCGGACCGGGGAGCTGTTTTTT

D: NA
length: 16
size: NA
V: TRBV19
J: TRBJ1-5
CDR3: CASSIFRASGNQPQHF
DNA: TGTGCCAGTAGTATTTTCCGGGCCTCTGGCAATCAGCCCCAGCATTTT

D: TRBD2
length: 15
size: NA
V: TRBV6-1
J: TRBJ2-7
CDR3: CASRAWTSGNYEQYF
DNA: TGTGCCAGCAGGGCGTGGACTAGCGGGAACTACGAGCAGTACTTC